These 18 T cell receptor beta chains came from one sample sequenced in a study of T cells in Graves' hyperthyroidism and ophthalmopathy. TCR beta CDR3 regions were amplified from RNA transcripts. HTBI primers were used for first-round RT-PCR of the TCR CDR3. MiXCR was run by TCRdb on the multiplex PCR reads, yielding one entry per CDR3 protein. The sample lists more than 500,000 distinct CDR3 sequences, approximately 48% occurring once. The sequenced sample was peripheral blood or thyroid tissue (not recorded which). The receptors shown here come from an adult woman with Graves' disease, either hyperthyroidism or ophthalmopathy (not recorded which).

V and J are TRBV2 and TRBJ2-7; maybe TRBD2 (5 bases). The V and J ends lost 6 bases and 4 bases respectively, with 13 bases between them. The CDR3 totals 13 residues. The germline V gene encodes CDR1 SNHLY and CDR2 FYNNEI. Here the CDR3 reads CASSAGGKYEQYF. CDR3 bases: TGTGCCAGCAGCGCGGGTGGGAAGTACGAGCAGTACTTC.

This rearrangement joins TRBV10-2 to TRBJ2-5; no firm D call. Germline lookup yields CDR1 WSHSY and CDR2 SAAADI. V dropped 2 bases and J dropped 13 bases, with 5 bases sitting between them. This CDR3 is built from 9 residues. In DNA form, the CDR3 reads TGCGCCAGCAGTGAGATCCGGTACTTC. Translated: CASSEIRYF.

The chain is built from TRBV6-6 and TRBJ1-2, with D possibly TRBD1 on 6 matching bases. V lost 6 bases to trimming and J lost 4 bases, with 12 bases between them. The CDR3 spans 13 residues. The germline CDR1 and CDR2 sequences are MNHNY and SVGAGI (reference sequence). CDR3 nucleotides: TGTGCCAGCAGCGGAGACAGGAGCTATGGCTACACCTTC. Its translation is CASSGDRSYGYTF.

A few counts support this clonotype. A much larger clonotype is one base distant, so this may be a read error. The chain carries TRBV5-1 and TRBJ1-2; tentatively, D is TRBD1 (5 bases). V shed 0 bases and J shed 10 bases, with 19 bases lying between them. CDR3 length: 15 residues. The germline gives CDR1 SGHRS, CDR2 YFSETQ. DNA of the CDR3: TGCGCCAGCAGCTTGGACATTTGGCCCCAGGGCGACTACACCTTC. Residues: CASSLDIWPQGDYTF.

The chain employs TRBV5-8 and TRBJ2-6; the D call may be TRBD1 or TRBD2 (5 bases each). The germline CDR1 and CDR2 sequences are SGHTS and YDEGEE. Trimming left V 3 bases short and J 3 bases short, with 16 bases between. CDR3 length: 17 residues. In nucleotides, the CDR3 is TGTGCCAGCAGCTCAGGGACGGAGTTCTTTGGGGCCAACGTCCTGACTTTC. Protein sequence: CASSSGTEFFGANVLTF.

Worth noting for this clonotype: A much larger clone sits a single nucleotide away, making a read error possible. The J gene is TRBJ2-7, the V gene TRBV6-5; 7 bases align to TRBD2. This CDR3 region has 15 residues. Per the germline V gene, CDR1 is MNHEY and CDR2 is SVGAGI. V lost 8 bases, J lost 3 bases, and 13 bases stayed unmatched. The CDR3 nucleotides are TGTGCCAGCGGGGGGGATAGCGAGCCGATCTACGAGCAGTACTTC. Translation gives CASGGDSEPIYEQYF.

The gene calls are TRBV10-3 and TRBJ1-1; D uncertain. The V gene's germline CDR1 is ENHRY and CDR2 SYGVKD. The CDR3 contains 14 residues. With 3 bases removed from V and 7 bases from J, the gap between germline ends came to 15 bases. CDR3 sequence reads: CAISETGFGGEAFF. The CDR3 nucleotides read TGTGCCATCAGTGAAACCGGTTTTGGAGGTGAAGCTTTCTTT.

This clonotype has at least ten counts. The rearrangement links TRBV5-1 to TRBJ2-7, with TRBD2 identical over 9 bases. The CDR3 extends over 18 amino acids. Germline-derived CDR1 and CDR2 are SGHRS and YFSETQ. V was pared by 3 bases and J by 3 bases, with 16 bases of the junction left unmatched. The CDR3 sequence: CASSSPPGNSGSFYEQYF. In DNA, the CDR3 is TGCGCCAGCAGCTCCCCCCCGGGAAATAGCGGGAGCTTCTACGAGCAGTACTTC.

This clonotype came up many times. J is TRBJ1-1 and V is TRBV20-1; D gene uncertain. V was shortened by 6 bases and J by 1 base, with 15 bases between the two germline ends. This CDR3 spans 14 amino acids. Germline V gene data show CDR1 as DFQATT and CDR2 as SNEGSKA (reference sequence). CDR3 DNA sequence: TGCAGTGCCCTAAGCCGAGGCAAGAACACTGAAGCTTTCTTT. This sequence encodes CSALSRGKNTEAFF.

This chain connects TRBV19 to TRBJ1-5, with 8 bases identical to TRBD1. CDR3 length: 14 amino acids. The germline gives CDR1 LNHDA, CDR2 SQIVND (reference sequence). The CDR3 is CASPGTGYNQPQHF. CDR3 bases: TGTGCTAGTCCCGGGACAGGCTACAATCAGCCCCAGCATTTT.

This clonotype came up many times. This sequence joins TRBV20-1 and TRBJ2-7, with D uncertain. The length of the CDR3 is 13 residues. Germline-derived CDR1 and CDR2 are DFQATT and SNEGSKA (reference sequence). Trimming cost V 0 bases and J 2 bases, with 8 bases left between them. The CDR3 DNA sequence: TGCAGTGCTAGAGAAGACATGCCCTACGAGCAGTACTTC. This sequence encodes CSAREDMPYEQYF.

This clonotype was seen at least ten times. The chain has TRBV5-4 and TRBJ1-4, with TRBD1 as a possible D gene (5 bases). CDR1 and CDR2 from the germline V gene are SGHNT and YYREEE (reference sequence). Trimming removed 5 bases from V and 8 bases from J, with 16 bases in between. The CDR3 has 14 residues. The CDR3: CASSGSGGLEKLFF. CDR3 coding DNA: TGTGCCAGCAGTGGGTCCGGGGGTCTGGAAAAACTGTTTTTT.

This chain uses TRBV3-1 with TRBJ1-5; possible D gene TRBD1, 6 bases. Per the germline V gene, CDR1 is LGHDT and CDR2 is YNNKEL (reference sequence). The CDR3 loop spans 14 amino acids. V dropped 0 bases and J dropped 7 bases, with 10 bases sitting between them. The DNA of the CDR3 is TGTGCCAGCAGCCAAGATCGGGGGCTGCAGCCCCAGCATTTT. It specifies CASSQDRGLQPQHF.

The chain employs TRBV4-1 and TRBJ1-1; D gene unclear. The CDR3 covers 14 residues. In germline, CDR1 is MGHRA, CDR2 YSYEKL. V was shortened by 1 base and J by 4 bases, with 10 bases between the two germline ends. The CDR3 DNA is TGCGCCAGCAGCCAAGGGATGCTGCCCACTGAAGCTTTCTTT. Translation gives CASSQGMLPTEAFF.

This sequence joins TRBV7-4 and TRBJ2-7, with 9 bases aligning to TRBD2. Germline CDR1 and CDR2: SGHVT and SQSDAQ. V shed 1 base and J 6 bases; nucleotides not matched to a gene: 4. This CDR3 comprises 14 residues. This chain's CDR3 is CASSLGGLACEQYF. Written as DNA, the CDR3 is TGTGCCAGCAGCTTAGGGGGACTAGCCTGCGAGCAGTACTTC. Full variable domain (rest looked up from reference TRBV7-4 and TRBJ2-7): GAGVSQSPRYKVAKRGRDVALRCDSISGHVTLYWYRQTLGQGSEVLTYSQSDAQRDKSGRPSGRFSAERPERSVSTLKIQRTEQGDSAVYLCASSLGGLACEQYFGPGTRLTVT.

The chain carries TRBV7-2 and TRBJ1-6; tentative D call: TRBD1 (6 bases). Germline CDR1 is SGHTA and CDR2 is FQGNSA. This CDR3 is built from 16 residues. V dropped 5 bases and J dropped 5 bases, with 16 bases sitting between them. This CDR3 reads CASSTLTGRNNSPLHF. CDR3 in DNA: TGTGCCAGCAGCACCCTGACAGGCCGCAATAATTCACCCCTCCACTTT.

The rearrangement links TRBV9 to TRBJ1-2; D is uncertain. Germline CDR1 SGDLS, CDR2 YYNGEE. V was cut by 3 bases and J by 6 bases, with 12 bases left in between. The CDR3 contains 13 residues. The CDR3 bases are TGTGCCAGCAGCGGTTCGACAAGGGATGGCTACACCTTC. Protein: CASSGSTRDGYTF.

CDR3 DNA: TGTGCCAGCAGCCCACCAAGGGGGGCCCACGAGCAGTACTTC. Translated: CASSPPRGAHEQYF. This chain uses TRBV7-9 with TRBJ2-7; D may be TRBD1 or TRBD2 (6 bases each). The V gene's germline CDR1 is SEHNR and CDR2 FQNEAQ (reference sequence). The V and J ends lost 5 bases and 5 bases respectively, with 16 bases between them. The CDR3 is made up of 14 amino acids.